This T cell receptor beta chain was profiled in a study of blood T cell repertoires in COVID-19. Some clones are missing from TCRdb's copy, which holds only in-frame ones; the method was immunoSEQ multiplex PCR. In the table there are 200,000 to 300,000 clones, 92% of which are singletons. Germline CDR1 is SGHRS and CDR2 is YFSETQ. The CDR3 runs to 15 residues. Trimming left V 4 bases short and J 1 base short, with 14 bases between. The sequenced sample was peripheral blood. This receptor was identified in a man in his thirties or forties with COVID-19, enrolled during active disease. The chain combines TRBV5-1 with TRBJ1-1, with D tentatively TRBD1 (5 bases). The CDR3 loop is CASSGGTFRNTEAFF. In DNA, the CDR3 is TGCGCCAGCAGCGGAGGGACTTTCCGGAACACTGAAGCTTTCTTT.